This TCR beta chain stems from a study of metastatic and nonmetastatic thyroid tumors. No patient received treatment before thyroid surgery. There are many counts of this clone. Authors' data handling: A classifier of distant metastasis in papillary thyroid cancer was built from CDR3 differences (across clinicopathological groups). Using MiXCR, TCRdb reanalyzed the PCR reads. The V and J calls reflect TCRdb's pipeline rather than the authors' work. The table records 35,000 to 50,000 clones, approximately 4.1% of them present only once. V lost 7 bases, J lost 10 bases, and 12 bases stayed unmatched. This CDR3 has 14 amino acids.

The TCR originated in a female donor with papillary thyroid cancer or a benign thyroid nodule (not recorded which). Some clones in this sample may be carry-over from other donors' samples. The V and J genes are TRBV12-3 or TRBV12-4 and TRBJ1-4; 7 positions agree with TRBD1. Specimen: blood. The CDR3 loop is CASKGDREGGKLFF. The CDR3 region has the DNA TGTGCCAGCAAAGGAGACAGGGAAGGGGGAAAACTGTTTTTT.